This T cell receptor (beta chain) was found in a study of shared T cell receptors in the human thymus. This clone was detected a few times. Some clones are missing from TCRdb's copy, which holds only in-frame ones; the method was immunoSEQ multiplex PCR. The sample includes around 730,000 clones, 80% to 90% of them seen just once. These data also featured in a second study, about human thymus T cells. That paper notes: The source of the thymus tissue was resections taken during corrective heart surgery. Thymic and blood repertoires appeared to show biased V and J gene usage. Related reports documented highly overlapping thymic repertoires among unrelated individuals.

This clonotype was obtained from a girl in the first two years of life with a congenital heart defect. The sequencing sample was made of thymocytes.

CDR3 sequence reads: CASTSRDRVGGEAFF. The CDR3 DNA is TGTGCCAGCACCTCCCGGGACAGGGTGGGTGGCGAAGCTTTCTTT. The V and J genes are TRBV27 and TRBJ1-1, with 9 positions matching TRBD1. Trimming cost V 7 bases and J 8 bases; bases outside gene matches: 14. CDR3 length equals 15 residues. Germline CDR1 MNHEY, CDR2 SMNVEV (reference sequence).